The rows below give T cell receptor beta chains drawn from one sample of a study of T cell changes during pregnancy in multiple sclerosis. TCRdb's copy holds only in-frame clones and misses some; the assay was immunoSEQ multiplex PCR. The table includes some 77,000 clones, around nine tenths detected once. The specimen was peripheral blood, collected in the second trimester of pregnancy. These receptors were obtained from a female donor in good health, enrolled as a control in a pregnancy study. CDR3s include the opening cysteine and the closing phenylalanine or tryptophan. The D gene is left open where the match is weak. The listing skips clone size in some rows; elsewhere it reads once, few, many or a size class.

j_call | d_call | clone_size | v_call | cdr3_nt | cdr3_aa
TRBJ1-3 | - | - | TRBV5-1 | TGCGCCAGCAGCCCCGGGGAGTCCTCTGGAAACACCATATATTTT | CASSPGESSGNTIYF
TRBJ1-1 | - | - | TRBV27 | TGTGCCAGCAGTTCGGGACACATGAACACTGAAGCTTTCTTT | CASSSGHMNTEAFF
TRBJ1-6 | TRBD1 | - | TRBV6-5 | TGTGCCAGCAGCCCCCGGACAGGGGGTCATTCACCCCTCCACTTT | CASSPRTGGHSPLHF
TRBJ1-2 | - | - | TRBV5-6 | TGTGCCAGCAGGAAACAGGGTGGGATTCTCGATGGCTACACCTTC | CASRKQGGILDGYTF
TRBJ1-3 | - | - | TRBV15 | TGTGCCACCAGCAGAAAAGGGGCAGATAGAAACACCATATATTTT | CATSRKGADRNTIYF
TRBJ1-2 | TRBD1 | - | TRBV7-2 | TGTGCCAGCAGCTTAGCCCCTTCAGGGACAGGGGATGGCTACACCTTC | CASSLAPSGTGDGYTF
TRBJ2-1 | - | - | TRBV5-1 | TGCGCCAGCAGCTTGGGAGGAGGGGCGGATGAGCAGTTCTTC | CASSLGGGADEQFF
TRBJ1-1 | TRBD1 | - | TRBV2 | TGTGCCAGTGGGGGACAGCCGAACACTGAAGCTTTCTTT | CASGGQPNTEAFF
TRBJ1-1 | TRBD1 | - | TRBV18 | TGTGCCAGCTCACCAGAGACAGGGGGTGAAGCTTTCTTT | CASSPETGGEAFF
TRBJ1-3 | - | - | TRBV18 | TGTGCCAGCTTGCAACAGGGATTACGCTCTGGAAACACCATATATTTT | CASLQQGLRSGNTIYF
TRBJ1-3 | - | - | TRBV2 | TGTGCCAGTAGCCCCACTGGAAACACCATATATTTT | CASSPTGNTIYF
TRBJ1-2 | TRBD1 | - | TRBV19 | TGTGCCAGTAGTATACAGGGGGGAAACTATGGCTACACCTTC | CASSIQGGNYGYTF
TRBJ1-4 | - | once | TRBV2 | TGTGCCAGCAAGCGATGGGAGGGGGAAAAACTGTTTTTT | CASKRWEGEKLFF
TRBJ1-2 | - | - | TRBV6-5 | TGTGCCAGCAGTTACGAGCGGAGCCGATTCAACTATGGCTACACCTTC | CASSYERSRFNYGYTF
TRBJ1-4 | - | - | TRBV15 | TGTGCCACCAGCAGGTATAAAGACAGTTCACCTAATGAAAAACTGTTTTTT | CATSRYKDSSPNEKLFF
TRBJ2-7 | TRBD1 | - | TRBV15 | TGTGCCACCAGCAGAGAACACAGGGGTTACGAGCAGTACTTC | CATSREHRGYEQYF
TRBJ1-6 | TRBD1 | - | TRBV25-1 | TGTGCCAGCAGTGCCCCTCGGACAGGGGTTTCACCCCTCCACTTT | CASSAPRTGVSPLHF
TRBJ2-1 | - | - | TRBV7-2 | TGTGCCAGCAGCCTATCCCCCTTAAGTGAGCAGTTCTTC | CASSLSPLSEQFF
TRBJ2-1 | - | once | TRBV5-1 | TGCGCCAGCAGCTGGGGGCAGAGGCTAGGTGAGCAGTTCTTC | CASSWGQRLGEQFF
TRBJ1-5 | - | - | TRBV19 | TGTGCCAGTAGTCTGGAGAGCCAGCCCCAGCATTTT | CASSLESQPQHF
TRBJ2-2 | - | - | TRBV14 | TGTGCCAGCAGCCAAGTCGGAAAGGGGCAGGGCCCCACCGGGGAGCTGTTTTTT | CASSQVGKGQGPTGELFF
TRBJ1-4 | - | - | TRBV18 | TGTGCCAGCTCCAACACCCAAACTAATGAAAAACTGTTTTTT | CASSNTQTNEKLFF
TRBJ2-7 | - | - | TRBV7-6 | TGTGCCAGCAGCTTAGTGGGGGGGCATGGCTACGAGCAGTACTTC | CASSLVGGHGYEQYF
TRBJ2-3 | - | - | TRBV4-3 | TGCGCCAGCAGCCAATATACGGACAGCGGGAACACAGATACGCAGTATTTT | CASSQYTDSGNTDTQYF
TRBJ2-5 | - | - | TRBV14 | TGTGCCAGCAGCCAAGAGGCTTCGGTTGGAGCCCAGTACTTC | CASSQEASVGAQYF